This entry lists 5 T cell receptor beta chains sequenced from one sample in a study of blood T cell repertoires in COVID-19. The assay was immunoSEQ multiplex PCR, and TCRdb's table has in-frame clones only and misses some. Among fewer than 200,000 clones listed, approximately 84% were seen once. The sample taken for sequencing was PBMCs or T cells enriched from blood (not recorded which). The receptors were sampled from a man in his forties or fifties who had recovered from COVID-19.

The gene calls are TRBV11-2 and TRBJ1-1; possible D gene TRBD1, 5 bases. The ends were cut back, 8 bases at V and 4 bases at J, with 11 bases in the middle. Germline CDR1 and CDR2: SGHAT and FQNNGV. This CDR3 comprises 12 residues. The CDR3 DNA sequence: TGTGCCAGCCGCGGGAGGGGCACTGAAGCTTTCTTT. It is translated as CASRGRGTEAFF.

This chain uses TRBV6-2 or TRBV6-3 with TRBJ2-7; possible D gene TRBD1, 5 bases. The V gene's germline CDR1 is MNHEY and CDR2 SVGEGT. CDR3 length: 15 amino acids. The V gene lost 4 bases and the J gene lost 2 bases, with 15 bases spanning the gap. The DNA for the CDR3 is TGTGCCAGCAGTTTGATGACTGACAGTCCCTACGAGCAGTACTTC. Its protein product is CASSLMTDSPYEQYF.

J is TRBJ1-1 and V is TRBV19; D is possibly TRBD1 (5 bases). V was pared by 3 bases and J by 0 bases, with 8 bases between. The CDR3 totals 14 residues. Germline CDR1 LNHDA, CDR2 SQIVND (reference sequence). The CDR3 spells CASSIKGLNTEAFF. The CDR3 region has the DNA TGTGCCAGTAGTATCAAGGGGTTGAACACTGAAGCTTTCTTT.

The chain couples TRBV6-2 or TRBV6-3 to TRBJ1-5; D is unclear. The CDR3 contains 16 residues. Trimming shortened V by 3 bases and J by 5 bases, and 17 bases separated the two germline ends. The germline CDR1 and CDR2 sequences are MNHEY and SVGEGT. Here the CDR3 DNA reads TGTGCCAGCAGTTATGAGGACTACGGGTTGGATCAGCCCCAGCATTTT. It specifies CASSYEDYGLDQPQHF.

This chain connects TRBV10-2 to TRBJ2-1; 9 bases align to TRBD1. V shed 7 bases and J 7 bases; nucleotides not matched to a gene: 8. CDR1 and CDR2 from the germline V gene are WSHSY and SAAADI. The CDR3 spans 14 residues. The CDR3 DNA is TGCGCCAGCATGGACAGGGGAGTCGGGAATGAGCAGTTCTTC. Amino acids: CASMDRGVGNEQFF.